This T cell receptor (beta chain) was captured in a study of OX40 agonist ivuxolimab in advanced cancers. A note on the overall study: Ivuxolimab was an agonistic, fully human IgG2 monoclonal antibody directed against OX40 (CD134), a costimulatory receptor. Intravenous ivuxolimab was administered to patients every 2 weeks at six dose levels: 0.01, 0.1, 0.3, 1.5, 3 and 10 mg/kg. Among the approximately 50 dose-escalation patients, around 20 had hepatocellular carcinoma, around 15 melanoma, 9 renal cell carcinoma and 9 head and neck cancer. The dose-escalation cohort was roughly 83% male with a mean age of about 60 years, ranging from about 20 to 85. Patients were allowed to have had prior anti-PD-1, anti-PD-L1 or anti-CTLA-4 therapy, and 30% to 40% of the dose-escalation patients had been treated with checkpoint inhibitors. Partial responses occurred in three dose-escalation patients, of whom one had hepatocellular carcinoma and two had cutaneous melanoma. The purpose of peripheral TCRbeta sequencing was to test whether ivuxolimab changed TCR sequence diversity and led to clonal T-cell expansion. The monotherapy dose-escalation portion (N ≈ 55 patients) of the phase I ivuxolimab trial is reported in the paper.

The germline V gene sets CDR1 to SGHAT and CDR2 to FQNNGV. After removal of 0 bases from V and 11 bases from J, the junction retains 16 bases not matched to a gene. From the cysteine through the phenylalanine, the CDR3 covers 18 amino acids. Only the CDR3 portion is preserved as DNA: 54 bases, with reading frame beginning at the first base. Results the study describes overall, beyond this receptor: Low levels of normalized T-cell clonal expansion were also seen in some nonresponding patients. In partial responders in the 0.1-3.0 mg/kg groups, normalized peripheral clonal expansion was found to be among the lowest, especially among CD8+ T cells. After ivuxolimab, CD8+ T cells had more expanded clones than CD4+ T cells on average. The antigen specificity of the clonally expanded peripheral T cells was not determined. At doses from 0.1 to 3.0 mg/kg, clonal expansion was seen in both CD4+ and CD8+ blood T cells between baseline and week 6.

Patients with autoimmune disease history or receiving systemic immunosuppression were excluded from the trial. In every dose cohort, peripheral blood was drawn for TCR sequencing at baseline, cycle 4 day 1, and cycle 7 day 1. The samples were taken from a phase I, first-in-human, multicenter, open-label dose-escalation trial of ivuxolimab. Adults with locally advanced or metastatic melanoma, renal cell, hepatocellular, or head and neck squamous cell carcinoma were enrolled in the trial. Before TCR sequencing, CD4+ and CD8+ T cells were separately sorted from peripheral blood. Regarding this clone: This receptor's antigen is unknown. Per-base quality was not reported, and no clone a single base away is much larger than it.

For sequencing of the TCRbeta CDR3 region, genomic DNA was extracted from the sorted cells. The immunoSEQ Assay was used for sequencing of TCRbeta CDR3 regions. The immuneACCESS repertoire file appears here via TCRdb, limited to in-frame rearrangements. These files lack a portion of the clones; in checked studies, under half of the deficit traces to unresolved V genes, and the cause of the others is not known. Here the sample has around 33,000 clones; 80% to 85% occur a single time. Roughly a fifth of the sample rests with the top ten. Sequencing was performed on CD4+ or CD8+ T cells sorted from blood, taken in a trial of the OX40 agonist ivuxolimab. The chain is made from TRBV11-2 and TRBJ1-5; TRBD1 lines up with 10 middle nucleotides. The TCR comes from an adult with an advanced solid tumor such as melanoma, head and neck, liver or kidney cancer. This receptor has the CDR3 CASSLDKPGTGELAAQHF. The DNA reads TGTGCCAGCAGCTTAGATAAGCCGGGGACAGGGGAGCTAGCAGCCCAGCATTTT.